The source of this T cell receptor (beta chain) is a study of T-cell memory formation after mild COVID-19. Study-wide results and caveats: Clones that contracted from day 15 to 85 were balanced CD4/CD8, while later expanders leaned CD4+. Proof of SARS-CoV-2 specificity was absent for the second-wave clones that crested on day 37. Among contracting clones, CD4+ were mainly CM/EM and CD8+ enriched in EMRA.

The CDR3 totals 14 residues. The germline V and J ends were trimmed by 8 bases and 3 bases, with 16 bases remaining between them. Per the germline V gene, CDR1 is SNHLY and CDR2 is FYNNEI. Of note for this clonotype: What it binds is unknown.

Each CDR3 protein gets one entry after TCRdb re-called the 5' RACE reads with MiXCR. Among approximately 260,000 distinct CDR3 sequences listed, 16% were seen once. The sequencing sample was made of PBMCs or a T cell subset sorted from them (not recorded which). The chain employs TRBV2 and TRBJ1-1; D might be TRBD1 (5 bases). The TCR was taken from a young man who had mild COVID-19 (a few samples of this study predate the infection). Cell type and time point are not known. The CDR3 DNA is TGTGCCAGCTGGAGGGACTGGGGGGACACTGAAGCTTTCTTT. Translating it yields CASWRDWGDTEAFF.